This T cell receptor (beta chain) was documented in a study of spatial heterogeneity in lung cancer. In the study overall: Combinations of a unique TCR and a UMI were tallied in raw reads, and on average each appeared more than ten times.

TCRdb itself ran the 5' RACE reads through MiXCR, one entry per CDR3 protein. The data hold tens of thousands of distinct CDR3 sequences, with roughly 12% observed a single time. Germline CDR1 KGHDR, CDR2 SFDVKD. The ends lost 4 bases at V and 7 bases at J; junction bases unmatched: 5. This CDR3 is built from 14 residues. Time point specified: sample taken at primary tumor resection. Material: PBMCs, obtained at surgery. The sequence was collected from a male donor with early-stage non-small cell lung cancer. The genes are TRBV24-1 and TRBJ2-1, with 8 bases identical to TRBD2. Here the CDR3 DNA reads TGTGCCACCAGTGAGGGCGGACTAGCAAATGAGCAGTTCTTC. Its protein is CATSEGGLANEQFF.